Shown below are 31 T cell receptor beta chains from a single sample sequenced in a study of vaccination and CD4 T cells after COVID-19. Treatment of the sample: approximately nine-day PBMC culture with coronavirus spike peptide pools or control peptides (ViraFEST assay). Researchers used the Oncomine TCR Beta short-read assay to sequence DNA from cultured CD4+ T cells. TCRdb used MiXCR to reprocess the PCR reads, holding one entry per CDR3 protein. The sample contains just over 20,000 distinct CDR3 sequences, about 52% of which appear only once. Their antigen targets remain unknown. Sequenced sample: CD4+ T cells from blood, cultured in vitro. The receptors here all came from a human donor who had recovered from COVID-19.

This clonotype appeared a few times. The CDR3, as DNA: TGTGCCAGCAGTTTACTGTCAGACAGGGCTTCCTATGGCTACACCTTC. This encodes CASSLLSDRASYGYTF. The chain is built from TRBV27 and TRBJ1-2; 7 bases are a match to TRBD1. This CDR3 is 16 amino acids long. Trimming cost V 2 bases and J 4 bases; bases outside gene matches: 10. CDR1 is MNHEY and CDR2 is SMNVEV in the germline V gene (reference sequence).

The table lists this clonotype with a count of one. This sequence joins TRBV30 and TRBJ1-6; 7 bases fit TRBD1. The V segment lost 3 bases and the J segment 13 bases; nucleotides outside the gene matches: 21. The germline V gene has CDR1 GTSNPN and CDR2 SVGIG (reference sequence). This CDR3 is 17 amino acids long. The CDR3 sequence is CAWSSGTATFSGWPLHF. In DNA form, the CDR3 reads TGTGCCTGGAGCTCCGGGACAGCCACCTTCAGTGGATGGCCCCTCCACTTT.

This chain connects TRBV2 to TRBJ1-2; D possibly corresponds to TRBD1 (6 bases). CDR1 SNHLY and CDR2 FYNNEI come from the germline V gene. The CDR3 contains 14 residues. Trimming pared 7 bases from V and 1 base from J, leaving 13 bases between. The CDR3 loop reads CASTEGGVNYGYTF. The CDR3 nucleotides read TGTGCCAGCACCGAGGGGGGGGTTAACTATGGCTACACCTTC.

The V and J genes are TRBV5-1 and TRBJ2-5; D may match TRBD1 or TRBD2 (7 bases each). This CDR3 contains 19 residues. Germline V gene sequence: CDR1 SGHRS, CDR2 YFSETQ. V lost 1 base, J lost 4 bases, and 26 bases lay in between. In DNA form, the CDR3 reads TGCGCCAGCAGCTTGTTATCTAGCGGCAGGGGGGGCCGACGAGAGACCCAGTACTTC. Translation gives CASSLLSSGRGGRRETQYF.

J is TRBJ2-3 and V is TRBV24-1; 7 bases fit TRBD2. The CDR3 has 13 residues. V was clipped by 5 bases and J by 3 bases; unmatched bases: 1. CDR1 is KGHDR, CDR2 SFDVKD, per germline. CDR3 nucleotide sequence: TGTGCCACCAGTGGGGGGGGTACAGATACGCAGTATTTT. Amino acids: CATSGGGTDTQYF.

The chain couples TRBV2 to TRBJ1-2; no firm D call. V lost 7 bases, J lost 6 bases, and 15 bases lay in between. The CDR3 sequence is 13 residues long. CDR1 and CDR2 (germline): SNHLY, FYNNEI. Written as DNA, the CDR3 is TGTGCCAGCAAGCGCCCCCAAGTGGATGGCTACACCTTC. This gives the protein CASKRPQVDGYTF.

This chain joins TRBV11-3 and TRBJ2-1; 11 positions match TRBD2. This CDR3 region has 15 residues. The V segment lost 4 bases and the J segment 10 bases; nucleotides outside the gene matches: 9. In germline, CDR1 is SGHNT, CDR2 YENEEA. CDR3 coding DNA: TGTGCCAGCAGCTCGGGACTAGCGGCTCCCCGGGAGCAGTTCTTC. It translates to CASSSGLAAPREQFF.

This clonotype was seen a few times. V usage is TRBV7-9 and J usage is TRBJ2-4; tentative D call: TRBD2 (5 bases). Trimming left V 5 bases short and J 0 bases short, with 8 bases between. CDR1 and CDR2 from the germline V gene are SEHNR and FQNEAQ (reference sequence). The length of the CDR3 is 14 residues. The CDR3 sequence: CASSLEGAKNIQYF. CDR3 bases: TGTGCCAGCAGCCTAGAGGGAGCCAAAAACATTCAGTACTTC.

This clonotype was picked up a small number of times. The chain employs TRBV25-1 and TRBJ1-1; 8 nucleotides line up with TRBD1. The J segment lost 3 bases and the V segment lost 4 bases, leaving 7 bases of the junction unmatched. Germline CDR1 MGHDK, CDR2 SYGVNS. The CDR3 length is 15 residues. CDR3 sequence reads: CASSGDRFLDTEAFF. CDR3 in DNA: TGTGCCAGCAGTGGGGACAGGTTTTTGGACACTGAAGCTTTCTTT.

J is TRBJ1-2 and V is TRBV10-3; 9 bases are a match to TRBD1. In germline, CDR1 is ENHRY, CDR2 SYGVKD. Trimming cost V 0 bases and J 6 bases; bases outside gene matches: 8. This CDR3 region has 16 residues. CDR3 amino acids: CAISESKDRGADGYTF. The CDR3 region has the DNA TGTGCCATCAGTGAGTCGAAGGACAGGGGAGCGGATGGCTACACCTTC.

V usage is TRBV18 and J usage is TRBJ2-7; D call uncertain. The germline V and J ends were trimmed by 1 base and 5 bases, with 6 bases remaining between them. Per the germline V gene, CDR1 is KGHSH and CDR2 is LQKENI. This CDR3 spans 12 amino acids. CDR3 sequence (DNA): TGTGCCAGCTCACCACTAAATGACGAGCAGTACTTC. As protein: CASSPLNDEQYF.

The chain joins TRBV6-4 to TRBJ2-1, with 12 bases identical to TRBD2. CDR1 and CDR2 from the germline V gene are MRHNA and SNTAGT. This CDR3 spans 17 amino acids. V lost 2 bases to trimming and J lost 6 bases; unmatched junction nucleotides: 8. The CDR3 DNA follows: TGTGCCAGCAGTGACAGGGCTAGCGGGGGGGCCGTCAATGAGCAGTTCTTC. Protein product: CASSDRASGGAVNEQFF.

This clonotype has a handful of counts. This sequence joins TRBV6-1 and TRBJ1-2; TRBD1 might be the D (5 bases). The germline V gene has CDR1 MNHNS and CDR2 SASEGT. The CDR3 consists of 17 residues. Trimming left V 2 bases short and J 1 base short, with 17 bases between. CDR3 residues: CASSEINRDGFNYGYTF. CDR3 nucleotide sequence: TGTGCCAGCAGTGAAATTAACCGGGACGGCTTTAACTATGGCTACACCTTC.

The J gene is TRBJ2-5, the V gene TRBV21-1; the D call of TRBD1 is as the table states it, not checked on the DNA. TRBV21-1 is a pseudogene segment. The CDR3 totals 15 residues. CDR3 amino acids: CASSSRQGIKETQYF. The CDR3 DNA is TGTGCCAGCAGCAGCAGACAGGGTATTAAGGAGACCCAGTACTTC.

This chain joins TRBV20-1 and TRBJ2-7, with D maybe TRBD2 (6 bases). Germline lookup yields CDR1 DFQATT and CDR2 SNEGSKA (reference sequence). The CDR3 has 12 amino acids. V was cut by 6 bases and J by 3 bases, with 12 bases left in between. CDR3 DNA: TGCAGTGCATGGACGGGAGACTACGAGCAGTACTTC. As protein: CSAWTGDYEQYF.

This clonotype was observed once. V usage is TRBV6-1 and J usage is TRBJ2-5, with D perhaps assigned TRBD1 or TRBD2 (5 bases each). CDR3 length equals 14 residues. Per the germline V gene, CDR1 is MNHNS and CDR2 is SASEGT. V lost 1 base and J 4 bases, leaving 10 bases between the germline ends. The CDR3 is CASSEGLRGETQYF. CDR3 nucleotide sequence: TGTGCCAGCAGTGAAGGTCTGAGGGGAGAGACCCAGTACTTC.

This clonotype was counted a few times. J is TRBJ2-1 and V is TRBV20-1, with D uncertain. Germline CDR1 and CDR2: DFQATT and SNEGSKA (reference sequence). V was trimmed by 0 bases and J by 9 bases, leaving 6 bases between them. The CDR3 consists of 11 residues. This CDR3 is CSARDYPEQFF. The DNA for the CDR3 is TGCAGTGCTAGAGATTACCCTGAGCAGTTCTTC.

The chain employs TRBV30 and TRBJ1-5, with 8 bases lining up with TRBD1. The junction had 2 bases not matched to a gene; V was cut back by 2 bases and J by 5 bases. The CDR3 has 13 residues. Germline V CDR1 and CDR2: GTSNPN, SVGIG (reference sequence). The CDR3 sequence: CAWSTTGDQPQHF. CDR3 DNA sequence: TGTGCCTGGAGTACGACAGGGGATCAGCCCCAGCATTTT.

The gene calls are TRBV7-2 and TRBJ1-2, with D perhaps TRBD1 (5 bases). This CDR3 has 14 residues. The V gene lost 5 bases and the J gene lost 4 bases, with 14 bases spanning the gap. From germline, CDR1 is SGHTA and CDR2 FQGNSA. The CDR3 sequence: CASSPPGGIYGYTF. Written as DNA, the CDR3 is TGTGCCAGCAGCCCTCCGGGGGGGATCTATGGCTACACCTTC.

J is TRBJ2-7 and V is TRBV30, with D perhaps matching TRBD1 (6 bases). Per the germline V gene, CDR1 is GTSNPN and CDR2 is SVGIG (reference sequence). The CDR3 totals 14 residues. V was cut by 4 bases and J by 4 bases, with 17 bases left in between. This CDR3 reads CAWTRGTGPYEQYF. The CDR3 DNA is TGTGCCTGGACCCGGGGAACAGGGCCTTACGAGCAGTACTTC.

The gene calls are TRBV4-3 and TRBJ1-2; 7 bases fit TRBD1. V shed 0 bases, J shed 7 bases, and the junction held 14 bases outside the gene matches. This CDR3 has 17 amino acids. The germline V gene encodes CDR1 LGHNA and CDR2 YSLEER. The chain's CDR3 is CASSQDGGTVGGFGYTF. CDR3 DNA: TGCGCCAGCAGCCAAGATGGTGGGACAGTTGGGGGCTTTGGCTACACCTTC.

This chain uses TRBV19 with TRBJ1-5; 8 nucleotides agree with TRBD1. CDR1 is LNHDA and CDR2 is SQIVND in the germline V gene (reference sequence). The CDR3 extends over 13 amino acids. Losses at the gene ends were 11 bases for V and 2 bases for J; bases not matched to a gene: 5. CDR3 loop: CASGTGRNQPQHF. The CDR3 DNA follows: TGTGCCTCCGGGACAGGCCGCAATCAGCCCCAGCATTTT.

This chain uses TRBV20-1 with TRBJ1-1; no firm D call. This CDR3 has 14 residues. V was trimmed by 1 base and J by 1 base, leaving 10 bases between them. The germline CDR1 and CDR2 sequences are DFQATT and SNEGSKA (reference sequence). Written as DNA, the CDR3 is TGCAGTGCTAGAGGAGGAATTACGAACACTGAAGCTTTCTTT. It codes for CSARGGITNTEAFF.

Here the CDR3 DNA reads TGTGCCAGCAGTGAAGACAGGGGGTTAAATCAGCCCCAGCATTTT. Residues: CASSEDRGLNQPQHF. The chain couples TRBV2 to TRBJ1-5, with 8 positions matching TRBD1. The junction had 3 bases not matched to a gene; V was cut back by 1 base and J by 4 bases. The CDR3 sequence is 15 residues long. The germline gives CDR1 SNHLY, CDR2 FYNNEI.

DNA of the CDR3: TGCAGTGCTCATAAAACGGGGGTCACAGATACGCAGTATTTT. This translates into CSAHKTGVTDTQYF. The rearrangement links TRBV20-1 to TRBJ2-3; tentatively, D is TRBD2 (6 bases). The length of the CDR3 is 14 residues. V lost 5 bases and J lost 2, with 14 bases in between. CDR1 is DFQATT, CDR2 SNEGSKA, per germline (reference sequence).

The table lists this clonotype with a few counts. The CDR3 loop reads CSARRSSGGAGTDTQYF. The CDR3 DNA sequence: TGCAGTGCTAGAAGGTCTAGCGGGGGGGCAGGCACAGATACGCAGTATTTT. The chain uses TRBV20-1 and TRBJ2-3; 12 bases map to TRBD2. Germline CDR1 reads DFQATT; CDR2 reads SNEGSKA (reference sequence). This CDR3 contains 17 residues. Germline trimming cut 2 bases from V and 1 base from J; bases unmatched to any gene: 7.

This clonotype is a singleton in its sample. The chain recombines TRBV7-9 with TRBJ2-3; the match to TRBD2 covers 7 bases. With 0 bases clipped from V and 2 bases from J, the junction kept 14 bases outside the gene matches. Germline V gene lookup returns CDR1 SEHNR and CDR2 FQNEAQ (reference sequence). This CDR3 spans 19 amino acids. The CDR3 sequence is CASSLAGYLGSGDTDTQYF. CDR3 nucleotide sequence: TGTGCCAGCAGCTTAGCGGGGTACCTCGGAAGCGGGGACACAGATACGCAGTATTTT.

The chain links TRBV4-1 to TRBJ2-3; no reliable D call. CDR1 is MGHRA, CDR2 YSYEKL, per germline. The V end lost 2 bases, the J end lost 2 bases, and 5 bases lay between the germline ends. CDR3 length equals 13 residues. The CDR3 region is CASSQRTTDTQYF. The CDR3 nucleotides are TGCGCCAGCAGCCAAAGGACCACAGATACGCAGTATTTT.

A few counts support this clonotype. The J gene is TRBJ2-5, the V gene TRBV5-6; TRBD2 matches at 8 bases. This CDR3 is 15 amino acids long. The V gene's germline CDR1 is SGHDT and CDR2 YYEEEE. The V and J ends lost 2 bases and 5 bases, in that order; junction bases with no gene match: 8. The CDR3 DNA follows: TGTGCCAGCAGCTTTATCTTAGCGGGGATCGAGACCCAGTACTTC. Translation: CASSFILAGIETQYF. The variable domain in full, completed from reference TRBV5-6 and TRBJ2-5, reads DAGVTQSPTHLIKTRGQQVTLRCSPKSGHDTVSWYQQALGQGPQFIFQYYEEEERQRGNFPDRFSGHQFPNYSSELNVNALLLGDSALYLCASSFILAGIETQYFGPGTRLLVL.

The rearrangement uses TRBV6-2 or TRBV6-3 and TRBJ1-5, with 9 positions matching TRBD1. The CDR3 has 17 amino acids. Germline assignment: CDR1 MNHEY and CDR2 SVGEGT. The junction had 14 bases not matched to a gene; V was cut back by 6 bases and J by 5 bases. The CDR3 DNA is TGTGCCAGCAGCAACCGAAGAGGGACAGGGTTCGATCAGCCCCAGCATTTT. Translation: CASSNRRGTGFDQPQHF.

The chain uses TRBV10-3 and TRBJ1-2; the D gene is possibly TRBD1 (6 bases). The CDR3 loop spans 12 amino acids. The V end lost 10 bases, the J end lost 1 base, and 10 bases lay between the germline ends. CDR1 is ENHRY and CDR2 is SYGVKD in the germline V gene. In nucleotides, the CDR3 is TGTGCCAGCACAGGGAATAACTATGGCTACACCTTC. Protein: CASTGNNYGYTF.